The entry below gives a single T cell receptor (beta chain) sequence along with its context. This clonotype was seen many times. Its recognized antigen is unknown. Base-call qualities are not available, and no considerably larger clone is one nucleotide away. Stable Graves' hyperthyroidism was defined as no progression to ophthalmopathy during 18 months of follow-up. The hyperthyroidism patients were between 18 and 65 years old and newly diagnosed, with a disease duration of less than 2 months. The study excluded patients with uncontrolled infections, other autoimmune diseases, pregnancy or lactation. Diagnoses relied on clinical symptoms, serum thyroxine and TRAb, thyroid ultrasound and orbital computed tomography. Ficoll-Paque density gradient centrifugation was used to isolate PBMCs from around 9.1 ml of fresh peripheral blood. Total RNA was extracted using Trizol reagent, and RNA quality was assessed on an Agilent 2100 Bioanalyzer.

The sample comes from a study of T cells in Graves' hyperthyroidism and ophthalmopathy (dated by TCRdb to 2018 to 2020). In the study overall: Peripheral blood samples were taken at the time of initial diagnosis, prior to any treatment. To identify distinguishing TCR V-J signatures, a discovery cohort of 100 or so patients was used, comprising some 43 with Graves' ophthalmopathy and some 60 with stable Graves' hyperthyroidism. An independent validation cohort of 18 to 20 hyperthyroidism patients and more than 15 patients who later progressed to ophthalmopathy tested prospective prediction of ophthalmopathy. The roughly 100 discovery patients were divided at random into training and test sets in a 7:3 ratio. The study also compared thyroid tissue and blood T-cell repertoires from several Graves' hyperthyroidism patients. Following sampling, methimazole starting at 30 mg daily was given to hyperthyroidism patients, and high-dose intravenous methylprednisolone was given to ophthalmopathy patients. The paper describes TCR Vbeta CDR3 sequencing of 135 peripheral blood samples, made up of some 40 ophthalmopathy patients, around 78 hyperthyroidism patients and some 17 progressor patients. General study outcomes and caveats: Most expanded thyroid clonotypes (frequency above 0.001) were also found in blood, which suggests that blood repertoires may mirror thyroid immune responses. A model built on a 13 V-J signature distinguished ophthalmopathy from stable hyperthyroidism, reaching around 90% sensitivity and approximately 81% specificity in cross-validation and 80%/75% in testing. No statistical method was used to set the sample size in advance, and investigators knew the group allocation. In validation, the model predicted progression to ophthalmopathy a median of about 5.9 months before onset, with approximately 71% sensitivity and about 72% specificity.

The TCR beta CDR3 regions were amplified from the RNA transcripts. The first round of RT-PCR for the TCR CDR3 was performed with the HTBI primer set and the Qiagen OneStep RT-PCR kit. The libraries were constructed in a second round of multiplex PCR and then size-selected and purified. The libraries were sequenced on an Illumina HiSeq2000 using paired-end 100 bp reads. Turning to the authors' computational methods: SOAPnuke was used to process the raw data, throwing out any read that contained adapters or uncalled bases, had a mean Phred below 15, or lacked an exact constant-primer or identifier match. COPE v1.2.5 was used to merge the high-quality paired reads, and each unique nucleotide sequence was defined as a clonotype. Clonotypes were aligned to IMGT TRBV, TRBD and TRBJ reference segments using MiTCR v1.1. Analysis was restricted to V-J combinations with a frequency above 0.0001, which covered roughly 99% of repertoires. A TCS score was defined as the ratio of F50 (clonal expansion) to E x V (chaos), with BLOSUM62-based TCRdist applied between CDR3 peptides within each V-J. Welch's t-statistics and random forest reduced fewer than 600 V-J features to about 12, which were used in a naive Bayes classifier (R e1071). The public reads were run again by TCRdb, first through fastp at Q25 and then through MiXCR, and only productive beta chains were kept. Records with the same CDR3 protein are collapsed into one entry carrying the most frequent genes and DNA. The V and J calls and clone size come from TCRdb's table, not from the authors' own analysis. Recorded for this sample are fewer than 600,000 distinct CDR3 sequences; approximately 15% of them occurred a single time. The ten largest clones take up 15% to 20% of the sample.

Sample: blood. This TCR came from a woman in her late teens or twenties with Graves' hyperthyroidism.

The sequenced DNA is TGCGCCAGCAGCGGGCGACTAGCGGGAGGTACTTCTAGCACAGATACGCAGTATTTT. It translates to CASSGRLAGGTSSTDTQYF. The sequence links TRBV5-1 to TRBJ2-3, and 13 junction bases match TRBD2. Unmatched junction bases come to 11, with V trimmed by 4 bases and J by 0 bases. Via the germline V gene, CDR1 is SGHRS and CDR2 YFSETQ. The CDR3, cysteine through phenylalanine, is 19 amino acids long. Only the CDR3 DNA stays, 57 bases, in frame from base 1.